These 25 T cell receptor beta chains were all obtained from the same sample, sequenced in a study of vaccination effects on CD4 cells after COVID-19. No antigen has been assigned to these receptors. The table came from immunoSEQ multiplex PCR; TCRdb's copy has only in-frame clones and leaves some out. The sample gives 24,000 or so clones, about 75% of which show up once; around 19% is in the top ten. ViraFEST assay sequencing came after antigen-specific CD4+ T cells were expanded with viral peptide pools. It was after more than nine days of culture that CD4+ T cells were isolated. Between March and December 2020, the person had a SARS-CoV-2 infection that PCR confirmed. Sequences were derived from CD4+ T cells from PBMCs cultured with SARS-CoV-2 spike peptides, sampled before COVID-19 vaccination. Receptor source: a human donor who had a prior SARS-CoV-2 infection.

The V and J genes are TRBV6-5 and TRBJ2-5; no reliable D call. Trimming took off 4 bases at V and 4 bases at J, with 10 bases between the two ends. The CDR3 extends over 13 amino acids. Germline lookup yields CDR1 MNHEY and CDR2 SVGAGI. The DNA of the CDR3 is TGTGCCAGCAGTTCACCCCGGAGAGAGACCCAGTACTTC. It translates to CASSSPRRETQYF.

A few counts support this clone. V and J are TRBV5-4 and TRBJ2-2; 11 bases match TRBD2. This CDR3 has 14 amino acids. Germline trimming cut 5 bases from V and 5 bases from J; bases unmatched to any gene: 2. Germline V gene lookup returns CDR1 SGHNT and CDR2 YYREEE (reference sequence). CDR3 DNA: TGTGCCAGCAGTAGCGGGGGGGCGACCGGGGAGCTGTTTTTT. Translation gives CASSSGGATGELFF.

This clone was detected a few times. The rearrangement uses TRBV10-3 and TRBJ2-3, with D unclear. The CDR3 has 12 residues. Trimming removed 7 bases from V and 14 bases from J, with 19 bases in between. CDR1 and CDR2 from the germline V gene are ENHRY and SYGVKD. CDR3 amino acids: CAIMGLGPPMYF. The CDR3 nucleotides are TGTGCCATCATGGGTCTGGGTCCCCCCATGTATTTT.

This clone was observed a single time. V usage is TRBV6-5 and J usage is TRBJ1-3; D is ambiguous. CDR1 is MNHEY, CDR2 SVGAGI, per germline. V was pared by 5 bases and J by 1 base, with 12 bases between. The CDR3 sequence is 15 residues long. The CDR3 DNA is TGTGCCAGCAGTCCCCCCGCTGGGTCTGGAAACACCATATATTTT. Residues: CASSPPAGSGNTIYF.

V is TRBV6-6 and J is TRBJ2-1; D is possibly TRBD2 (5 bases). The germline V gene encodes CDR1 MNHNY and CDR2 SVGAGI (reference sequence). The CDR3 contains 12 residues. Trimming shortened V by 6 bases and J by 9 bases, and 12 bases separated the two germline ends. This chain's CDR3 is CASSPTSFEQFF. The CDR3 DNA reads TGTGCCAGCAGCCCAACTAGTTTTGAGCAGTTCTTC.

V usage is TRBV7-8 and J usage is TRBJ2-5; D is undetermined. V shed 2 bases and J shed 1 base, with 8 bases lying between them. The CDR3 length is 14 residues. The germline V gene encodes CDR1 SGHVS and CDR2 FQNEAQ. This CDR3 reads CASSLPEFQETQYF. CDR3 in DNA: TGTGCCAGCAGCTTACCTGAGTTCCAAGAGACCCAGTACTTC.

CDR3 DNA sequence: TGTGCCAGCAGTTCAACAGGGGTGTTGACAGATACGCAGTATTTT. It codes for CASSSTGVLTDTQYF. This sequence joins TRBV11-3 and TRBJ2-3, with 7 positions matching TRBD1. This CDR3 region has 15 residues. After removal of 6 bases from V and 3 bases from J, the junction contained 9 bases not matched to a gene. CDR1 SGHNT and CDR2 YENEEA come from the germline V gene.

J is TRBJ2-7 and V is TRBV7-2; TRBD2 is a possible D gene (6 bases). Looked up from germline, CDR1 is SGHTA and CDR2 is FQGNSA. Deletions cut 5 bases from V and 7 bases from J, with 15 bases between. There are 13 residues in the CDR3. CDR3 loop: CASSPNARGEQYF. The DNA for the CDR3 is TGTGCCAGCAGCCCCAATGCCCGGGGGGAGCAGTACTTC.

The chain is built from TRBV5-6 and TRBJ2-1, with D unresolved. Germline loops: CDR1 SGHDT, CDR2 YYEEEE. The CDR3 length is 13 residues. V lost 4 bases to trimming and J lost 8 bases, with 13 bases between them. The CDR3 loop reads CASSPTHTHEQFF. CDR3 coding DNA: TGTGCCAGCAGCCCGACCCACACACATGAGCAGTTCTTC.

The chain links TRBV6-5 to TRBJ2-7, with 7 bases lining up with TRBD2. Trimming at V came to 6 bases and at J to 2 bases, leaving 4 bases not matched to a gene. The CDR3 spans 13 residues. Germline V CDR1 and CDR2: MNHEY, SVGAGI. The CDR3 nucleotides are TGTGCCAGCAGACCCGGGACTACCTACGAGCAGTACTTC. Its translation: CASRPGTTYEQYF.

Here the CDR3 reads CASRQQGGSIYTF. The CDR3 nucleotides read TGTGCCAGCAGACAACAGGGCGGGTCGATCTACACCTTC. V gene TRBV5-5 combines with J gene TRBJ1-2; a possible D gene is TRBD1 (6 bases). Trimming stripped 5 bases from V and 10 bases from J, with 18 bases between. Germline loops: CDR1 SGHKS, CDR2 YYEKEE (reference sequence). The CDR3 sequence is 13 residues long.

This clone is a singleton in its sample. CDR3 coding DNA: TGCGCCAGCAGCCACACCGCGGGGGGCCCCTTTTTCGGGTACGAGCAGTACTTC. Its protein is CASSHTAGGPFFGYEQYF. The chain uses TRBV5-1 and TRBJ2-7, with 8 bases fitting TRBD2. The CDR3 runs 18 residues. V lost 4 bases to trimming and J lost 4 bases; unmatched junction nucleotides: 19. CDR1 is SGHRS, CDR2 YFSETQ, per germline.

This chain links TRBV5-1 with TRBJ1-1; D perhaps matches TRBD1 (5 bases). CDR3 length: 14 residues. Trimming stripped 2 bases from V and 0 bases from J, with 8 bases between. The germline gives CDR1 SGHRS, CDR2 YFSETQ. CDR3 in amino acids: CASSFDSMNTEAFF. CDR3 DNA: TGCGCCAGCAGCTTTGACAGCATGAACACTGAAGCTTTCTTT.

A single count supports this clone. The chain recombines TRBV19 with TRBJ2-5, with 9 bases that match TRBD2. J lost 2 bases, V lost 7 bases, and 2 bases had no gene match. CDR1 and CDR2 from the germline V gene are LNHDA and SQIVND (reference sequence). The CDR3 consists of 13 residues. The CDR3 sequence is CASKTSGQETQYF. CDR3 DNA sequence: TGTGCCAGTAAGACTAGCGGTCAAGAGACCCAGTACTTC.

The sample holds a few counts of this clone. This rearrangement joins TRBV2 to TRBJ2-5, with 7 bases identical to TRBD2. J lost 5 bases, V lost 1 base, and 4 bases had no gene match. Germline CDR1 reads SNHLY; CDR2 reads FYNNEI. The CDR3 has 14 amino acids. CDR3 amino acids: CASSEDMGGETQYF. The CDR3 nucleotides read TGTGCCAGCAGTGAAGATATGGGGGGGGAGACCCAGTACTTC.

By share, this clone counts as medium-sized. The rearrangement links TRBV19 to TRBJ2-1; D unclear. Germline V gene lookup returns CDR1 LNHDA and CDR2 SQIVND (reference sequence). This CDR3 is built from 16 residues. Deletions cut 3 bases from V and 1 base from J, with 13 bases between. CDR3 in amino acids: CASSIRSTLSYNEQFF. The CDR3 bases are TGTGCCAGTAGTATTCGGAGTACCCTTTCCTACAATGAGCAGTTCTTC. Together with reference TRBV19 and TRBJ2-1, the CDR3 gives the full variable domain: DGGITQSPKYLFRKEGQNVTLSCEQNLNHDAMYWYRQDPGQGLRLIYYSQIVNDFQKGDIAEGYSVSREKKESFPLTVTSAQKNPTAFYLCASSIRSTLSYNEQFFGPGTRLTVL.

The genes are TRBV5-8 and TRBJ2-1; a possible D gene is TRBD2 (6 bases). Deletions cut 4 bases from V and 4 bases from J, with 18 bases between. Germline-derived CDR1 and CDR2 are SGHTS and YDEGEE. This CDR3 region has 16 residues. The DNA of the CDR3 is TGTGCCAGCAGCGGGGGACTCTCCCCCAGATACAATGAGCAGTTCTTC. It encodes CASSGGLSPRYNEQFF. Full variable domain (remainder filled in from reference TRBV5-8 and TRBJ2-1): EAGVTQSPTHLIKTRGQQATLRCSPISGHTSVYWYQQALGLGLQFLLWYDEGEERNRGNFPPRFSGRQFPNYSSELNVNALELEDSALYLCASSGGLSPRYNEQFFGPGTRLTVL.

The chain couples TRBV16 to TRBJ2-1, with D perhaps TRBD1 (6 bases). The CDR3 extends over 13 amino acids. The V gene's germline CDR1 is KGHSY and CDR2 FQNENV. V was clipped by 6 bases and J by 8 bases, with 14 bases between them. DNA for the CDR3: TGTGCCAGCAGTCCAGGGGCTATCCATGAGCAGTTCTTC. Residues: CASSPGAIHEQFF.

This chain links TRBV7-9 with TRBJ2-3; D is possibly TRBD2 (5 bases). The germline V gene has CDR1 SEHNR and CDR2 FQNEAQ (reference sequence). Between the trimmed V and J ends, which lost 6 bases and 0 bases, there was a span of 10 bases. CDR3 size: 14 residues. CDR3 residues: CASSYTGSTDTQYF. The CDR3 DNA is TGTGCCAGCAGTTACACGGGAAGCACAGATACGCAGTATTTT.

This clone has a handful of counts. The J gene is TRBJ1-1, the V gene TRBV5-1; D is uncertain. CDR1 and CDR2 from the germline V gene are SGHRS and YFSETQ. Trimming took off 0 bases at V and 4 bases at J, with 7 bases between the two ends. This CDR3 region has 13 residues. CDR3 sequence reads: CASSLARITEAFF. Here the CDR3 DNA reads TGCGCCAGCAGCTTGGCCAGAATCACTGAAGCTTTCTTT.

CDR3 nucleotide sequence: TGTGCCAGCAGCTTAGTGGAGGATTCACCCCTCCACTTT. It codes for CASSLVEDSPLHF. V is TRBV11-3 and J is TRBJ1-6; no reliable D call. This CDR3 is 13 amino acids long. The V gene lost 1 base and the J gene lost 8 bases, with 6 bases spanning the gap. CDR1 is SGHNT, CDR2 YENEEA, per germline.

The rearrangement uses TRBV2 and TRBJ2-7; D could derive from TRBD1 or TRBD2 (5 bases each). This CDR3 has 14 residues. CDR1 is SNHLY and CDR2 is FYNNEI in the germline V gene. Trimming stripped 7 bases from V and 3 bases from J, with 16 bases between. The CDR3 reads CASNRVGRDYEQYF. CDR3 bases: TGTGCCAGCAATAGGGTGGGACGGGACTACGAGCAGTACTTC.

The CDR3, as DNA: TGTGCCAGCGGGACCGGGACAGCTGCTAACTATGGCTACACCTTC. This gives the protein CASGTGTAANYGYTF. The chain recombines TRBV6-6 with TRBJ1-2, with TRBD1 identical over 7 bases. CDR1 and CDR2 from the germline V gene are MNHNY and SVGAGI (reference sequence). V lost 8 bases and J lost 0; bases outside the gene matches: 9. The CDR3 sequence is 15 residues long.

This clone was seen only a few times. J is TRBJ1-6 and V is TRBV6-5, with 7 bases matching TRBD1. Germline lookup yields CDR1 MNHEY and CDR2 SVGAGI. The CDR3 runs to 13 residues. The V segment lost 5 bases and the J segment 12 bases; nucleotides outside the gene matches: 7. CDR3 DNA: TGTGCCAGCAGTCAAAGGACAGGTCAACCCCTCCACTTT. Translation gives CASSQRTGQPLHF.

Of note for this clone: The junction departs from germline at one end; a sequencing error may be responsible. The chain links TRBV15 to TRBJ2-6; D may correspond to TRBD1 or TRBD2 (5 bases each). CDR3 length: 13 residues. Germline CDR1 reads LNHNV; CDR2 reads YYDKDF (reference sequence). The CDR3 here is CATSRGGVNVLTF. Written as DNA, the CDR3 is TGTGCCACCAGCAGAGGAGGGGTCAACGTCCTGACTTTC.